This entry describes one T cell receptor beta chain. Antigen specificity is unknown. This entry is derived from a study of cytomegalovirus exposure and HLA in healthy donors. Study-wide results and limits: V- and J-gene trimming of TCR beta was linked (in a later analysis) to a missense DCLRE1C variant. In a later analysis, parvovirus B19, influenza, CMV and Epstein-Barr virus appeared linked to several top co-occurrence clusters.

The trim removed 3 bases at V and 8 bases at J, leaving 6 bases unmatched. In germline, CDR1 is SGDLS, CDR2 YYNGEE. This CDR3 is built from 13 residues. Vbeta (60) and Jbeta (13) primers were used in the PCR. Data came from immunoSEQ multiplex PCR; TCRdb stores just in-frame clones and leaves some out. The table shows more than 130,000 clones, with 80% occurring only once. The chain is built from TRBV9 and TRBJ1-2, with 8 nucleotides matching TRBD1. Sequenced sample: PBMCs. This clonotype was obtained from a male donor in good health and CMV-seronegative. CDR3 amino acids: CASSETGARGYTF. For the CDR3, the DNA is TGTGCCAGCAGCGAGACAGGGGCTCGCGGCTACACCTTC.